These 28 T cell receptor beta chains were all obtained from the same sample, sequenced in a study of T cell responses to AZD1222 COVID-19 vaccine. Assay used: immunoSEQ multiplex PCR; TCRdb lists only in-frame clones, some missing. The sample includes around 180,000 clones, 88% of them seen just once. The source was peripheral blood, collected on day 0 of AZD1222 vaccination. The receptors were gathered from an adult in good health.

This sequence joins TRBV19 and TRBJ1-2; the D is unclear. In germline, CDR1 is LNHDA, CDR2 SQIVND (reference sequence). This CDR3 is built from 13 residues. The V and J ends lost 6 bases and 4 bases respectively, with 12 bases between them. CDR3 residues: CASRIGGLYGYTF. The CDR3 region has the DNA TGTGCCAGTAGGATCGGTGGACTCTATGGCTACACCTTC. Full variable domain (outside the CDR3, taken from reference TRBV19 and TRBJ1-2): DGGITQSPKYLFRKEGQNVTLSCEQNLNHDAMYWYRQDPGQGLRLIYYSQIVNDFQKGDIAEGYSVSREKKESFPLTVTSAQKNPTAFYLCASRIGGLYGYTFGSGTRLTVV.

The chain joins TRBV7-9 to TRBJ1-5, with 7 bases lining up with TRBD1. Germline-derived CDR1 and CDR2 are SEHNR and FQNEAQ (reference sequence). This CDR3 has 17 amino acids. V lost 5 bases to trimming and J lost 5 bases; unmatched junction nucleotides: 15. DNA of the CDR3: TGTGCCAGCAGCGGACGGGACAGCTTGGTAGGTGATCAGCCCCAGCATTTT. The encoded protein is CASSGRDSLVGDQPQHF. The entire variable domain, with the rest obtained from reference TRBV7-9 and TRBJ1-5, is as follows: DTGVSQNPRHKITKRGQNVTFRCDPISEHNRLYWYRQTLGQGPEFLTYFQNEAQLEKSRLLSDRFSAERPKGSFSTLEIQRTEQGDSAMYLCASSGRDSLVGDQPQHFGDGTRLSIL.

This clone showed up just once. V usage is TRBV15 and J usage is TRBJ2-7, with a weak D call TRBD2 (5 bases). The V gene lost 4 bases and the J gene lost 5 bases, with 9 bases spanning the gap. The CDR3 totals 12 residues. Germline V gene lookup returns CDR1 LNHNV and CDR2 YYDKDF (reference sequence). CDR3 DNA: TGTGCCACCAGCATCCACGGGGACGAGCAGTACTTC. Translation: CATSIHGDEQYF.

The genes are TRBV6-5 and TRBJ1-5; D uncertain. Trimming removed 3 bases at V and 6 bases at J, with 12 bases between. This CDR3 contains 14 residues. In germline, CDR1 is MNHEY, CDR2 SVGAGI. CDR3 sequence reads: CASSYKASRQPQHF. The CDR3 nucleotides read TGTGCCAGCAGTTATAAGGCTTCCCGTCAGCCCCAGCATTTT.

This CDR3 is CATSRAPGSYEQYF. The DNA for the CDR3 is TGTGCCACCAGCAGAGCTCCGGGTTCCTACGAGCAGTACTTC. The rearrangement links TRBV15 to TRBJ2-7, with no clear D. V was trimmed by 1 base and J by 1 base, leaving 8 bases between them. The germline gives CDR1 LNHNV, CDR2 YYDKDF (reference sequence). This CDR3 region has 14 residues. Drawing the rest from reference TRBV15 and TRBJ2-7, the complete variable domain is DAMVIQNPRYQVTQFGKPVTLSCSQTLNHNVMYWYQQKSSQAPKLLFHYYDKDFNNEADTPDNFQSRRPNTSFCFLDIRSPGLGDTAMYLCATSRAPGSYEQYFGPGTRLTVT.

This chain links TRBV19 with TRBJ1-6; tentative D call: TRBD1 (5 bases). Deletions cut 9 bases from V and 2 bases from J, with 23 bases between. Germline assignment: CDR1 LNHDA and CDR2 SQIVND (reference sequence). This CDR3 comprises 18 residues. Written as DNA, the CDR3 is TGTGCCAGCCGGGACGAAGGGAAATGGACTACCTATAATTCACCCCTCCACTTT. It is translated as CASRDEGKWTTYNSPLHF.

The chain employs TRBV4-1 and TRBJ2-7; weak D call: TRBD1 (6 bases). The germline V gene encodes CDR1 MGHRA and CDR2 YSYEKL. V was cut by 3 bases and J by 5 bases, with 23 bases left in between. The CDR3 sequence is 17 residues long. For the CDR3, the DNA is TGCGCCAGCAGCCAGGTTAATGTACCAGGGGTTTCCCACGAGCAGTACTTC. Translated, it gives CASSQVNVPGVSHEQYF.

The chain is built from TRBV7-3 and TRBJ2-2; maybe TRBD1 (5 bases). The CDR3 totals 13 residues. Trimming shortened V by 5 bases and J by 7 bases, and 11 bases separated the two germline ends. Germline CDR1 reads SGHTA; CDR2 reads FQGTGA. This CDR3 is CASSPPGYGELFF. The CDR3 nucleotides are TGTGCCAGCAGCCCCCCAGGGTACGGGGAGCTGTTTTTT.

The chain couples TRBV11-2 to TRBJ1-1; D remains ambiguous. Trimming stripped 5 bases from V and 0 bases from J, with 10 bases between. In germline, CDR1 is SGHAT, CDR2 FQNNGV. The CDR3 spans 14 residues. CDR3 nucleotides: TGTGCCAGCAGCGTTATTGTTATGAACACTGAAGCTTTCTTT. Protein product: CASSVIVMNTEAFF.

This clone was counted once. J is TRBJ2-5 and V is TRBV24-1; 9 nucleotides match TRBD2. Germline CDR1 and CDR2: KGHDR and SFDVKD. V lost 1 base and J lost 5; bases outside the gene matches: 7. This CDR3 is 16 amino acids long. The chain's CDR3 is CATSDLVAGARETQYF. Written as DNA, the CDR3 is TGTGCCACCAGTGATTTAGTAGCGGGAGCACGGGAGACCCAGTACTTC.

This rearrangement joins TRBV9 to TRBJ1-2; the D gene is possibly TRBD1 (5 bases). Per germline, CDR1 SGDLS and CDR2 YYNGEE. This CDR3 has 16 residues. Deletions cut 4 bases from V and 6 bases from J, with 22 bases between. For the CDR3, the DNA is TGTGCCAGCAGCCCTAGGTTGGGACGCCTGATCGATGGCTACACCTTC. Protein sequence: CASSPRLGRLIDGYTF.

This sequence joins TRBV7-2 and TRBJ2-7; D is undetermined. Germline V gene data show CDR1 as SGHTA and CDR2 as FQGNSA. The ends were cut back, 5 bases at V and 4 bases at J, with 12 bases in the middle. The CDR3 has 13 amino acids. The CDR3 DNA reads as TGTGCCAGCAGCAAATACCAAGCTTACGAGCAGTACTTC. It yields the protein CASSKYQAYEQYF.

The CDR3 is CSATTGETQYF. The CDR3 nucleotides are TGCAGTGCTACCACCGGAGAGACCCAGTACTTC. This chain joins TRBV20-1 and TRBJ2-5; D unclear. Trimming stripped 4 bases from V and 4 bases from J, with 7 bases between. Germline CDR1 DFQATT, CDR2 SNEGSKA (reference sequence). The CDR3 spans 11 residues.

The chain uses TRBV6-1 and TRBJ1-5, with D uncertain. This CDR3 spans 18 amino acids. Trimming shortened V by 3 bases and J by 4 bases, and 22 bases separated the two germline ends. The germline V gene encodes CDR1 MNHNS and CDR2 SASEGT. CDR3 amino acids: CASSDPTMAVAGNQPQHF. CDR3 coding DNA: TGTGCCAGCAGTGACCCAACTATGGCAGTTGCGGGAAATCAGCCCCAGCATTTT.

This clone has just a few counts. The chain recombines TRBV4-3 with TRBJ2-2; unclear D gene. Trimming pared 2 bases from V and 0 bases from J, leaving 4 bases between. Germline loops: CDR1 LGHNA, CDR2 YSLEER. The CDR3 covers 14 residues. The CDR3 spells CASSQTTNTGELFF. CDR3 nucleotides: TGCGCCAGCAGCCAAACAACGAACACCGGGGAGCTGTTTTTT.

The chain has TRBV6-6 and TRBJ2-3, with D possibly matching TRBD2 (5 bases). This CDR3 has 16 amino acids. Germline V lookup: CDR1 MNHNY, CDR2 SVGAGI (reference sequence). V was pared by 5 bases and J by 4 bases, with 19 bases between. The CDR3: CASSGQGRDWADTQYF. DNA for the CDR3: TGTGCCAGCAGTGGCCAAGGACGGGATTGGGCAGATACGCAGTATTTT.

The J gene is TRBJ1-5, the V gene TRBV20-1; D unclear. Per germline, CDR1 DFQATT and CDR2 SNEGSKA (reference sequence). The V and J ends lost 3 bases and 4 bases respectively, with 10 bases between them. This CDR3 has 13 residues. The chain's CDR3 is CSASRSSNQPQHF. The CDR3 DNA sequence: TGCAGTGCTAGTCGGAGCTCGAATCAGCCCCAGCATTTT.

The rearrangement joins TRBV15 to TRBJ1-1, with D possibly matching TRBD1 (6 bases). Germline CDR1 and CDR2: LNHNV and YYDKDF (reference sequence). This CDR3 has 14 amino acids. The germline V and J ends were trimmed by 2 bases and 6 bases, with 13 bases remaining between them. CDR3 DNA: TGTGCCACCAGCAGAAACAGGGATAACGCTGAAGCTTTCTTT. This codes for CATSRNRDNAEAFF.

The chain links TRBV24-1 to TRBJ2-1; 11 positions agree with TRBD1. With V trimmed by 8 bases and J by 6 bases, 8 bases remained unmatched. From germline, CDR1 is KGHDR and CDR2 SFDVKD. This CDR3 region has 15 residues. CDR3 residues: CATTAGTGGRNEQFF. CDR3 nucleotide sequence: TGTGCCACCACAGCCGGGACAGGGGGACGCAATGAGCAGTTCTTC.

The CDR3 protein is CASSAVLAGGLSSGANVLTF. The DNA of the CDR3 is TGTGCCAGCAGCGCAGTTCTAGCGGGGGGACTTAGCTCTGGGGCCAACGTCCTGACTTTC. V is TRBV9 and J is TRBJ2-6; TRBD2 agrees at 11 bases. Germline CDR1 SGDLS, CDR2 YYNGEE. The CDR3 is 20 amino acids. V was clipped by 3 bases and J by 0 bases; unmatched bases: 11. Looking up the rest from reference TRBV9 and TRBJ2-6 gives the full variable domain: DSGVTQTPKHLITATGQRVTLRCSPRSGDLSVYWYQQSLDQGLQFLIQYYNGEERAKGNILERFSAQQFPDLHSELNLSSLELGDSALYFCASSAVLAGGLSSGANVLTFGAGSRLTVL.

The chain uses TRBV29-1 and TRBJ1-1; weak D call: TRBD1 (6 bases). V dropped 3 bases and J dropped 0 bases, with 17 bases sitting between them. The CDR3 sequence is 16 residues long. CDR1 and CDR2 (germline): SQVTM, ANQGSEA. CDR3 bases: TGCAGCGTTGAGGGGGCTAGAAGAGCCATGAACACTGAAGCTTTCTTT. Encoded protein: CSVEGARRAMNTEAFF.

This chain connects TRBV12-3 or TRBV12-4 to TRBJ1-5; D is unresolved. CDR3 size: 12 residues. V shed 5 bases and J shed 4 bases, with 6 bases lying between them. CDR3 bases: TGTGCCAGCAGTAGGAGTAATCAGCCCCAGCATTTT. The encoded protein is CASSRSNQPQHF.

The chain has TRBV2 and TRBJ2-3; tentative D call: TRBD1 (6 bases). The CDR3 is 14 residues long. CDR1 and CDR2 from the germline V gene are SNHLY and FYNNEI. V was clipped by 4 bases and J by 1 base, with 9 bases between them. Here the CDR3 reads CASSGGLGTDTQYF. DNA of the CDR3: TGTGCCAGCAGTGGGGGGCTCGGCACAGATACGCAGTATTTT.

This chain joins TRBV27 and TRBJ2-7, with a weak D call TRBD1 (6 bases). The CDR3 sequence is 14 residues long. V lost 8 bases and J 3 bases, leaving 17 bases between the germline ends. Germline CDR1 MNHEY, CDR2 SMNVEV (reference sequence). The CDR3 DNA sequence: TGTGCCAGCGGGGGAACGGGACACCTCTACGAGCAGTACTTC. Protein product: CASGGTGHLYEQYF.

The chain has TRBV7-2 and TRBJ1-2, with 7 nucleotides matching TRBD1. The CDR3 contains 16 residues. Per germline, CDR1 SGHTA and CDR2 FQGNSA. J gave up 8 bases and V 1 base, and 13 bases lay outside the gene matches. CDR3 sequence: CASSLEGQASRTGYTF. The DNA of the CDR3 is TGTGCCAGCAGCTTAGAAGGACAGGCATCCCGGACCGGCTACACCTTC.

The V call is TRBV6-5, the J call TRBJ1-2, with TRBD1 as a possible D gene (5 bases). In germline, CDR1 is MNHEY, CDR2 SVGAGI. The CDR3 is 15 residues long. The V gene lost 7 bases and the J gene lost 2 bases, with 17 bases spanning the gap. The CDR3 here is CASTHRGMQNYGYTF. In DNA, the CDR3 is TGTGCCAGCACCCACCGGGGCATGCAGAACTATGGCTACACCTTC.

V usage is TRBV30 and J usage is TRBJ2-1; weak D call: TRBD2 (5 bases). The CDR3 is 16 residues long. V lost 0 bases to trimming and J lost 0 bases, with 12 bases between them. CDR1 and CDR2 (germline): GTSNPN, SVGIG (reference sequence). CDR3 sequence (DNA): TGTGCCTGGAGTGTACCAGGACTGTACTCCTACAATGAGCAGTTCTTC. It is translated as CAWSVPGLYSYNEQFF. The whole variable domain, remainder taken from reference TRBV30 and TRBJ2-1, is SQTIHQWPATLVQPVGSPLSLECTVEGTSNPNLYWYRQAAGRGLQLLFYSVGIGQISSEVPQNLSASRPQDRQFILSSKKLLLSDSGFYLCAWSVPGLYSYNEQFFGPGTRLTVL.

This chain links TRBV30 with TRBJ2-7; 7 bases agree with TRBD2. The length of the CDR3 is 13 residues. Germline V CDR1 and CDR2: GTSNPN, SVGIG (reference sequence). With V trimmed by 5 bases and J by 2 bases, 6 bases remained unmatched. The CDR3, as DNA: TGTGCCTGGGCTGCCGGGACTACCTACGAGCAGTACTTC. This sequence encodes CAWAAGTTYEQYF.